The 8 T cell receptor beta chains below all came from one sample that was sequenced in a study of resident and recirculating memory T cells in vitiligo. Assay: immunoSEQ multiplex PCR; the TCRdb copy retains only in-frame clones and omits some. Among roughly 40,000 clones listed, 85% to 95% were seen once. Sequencing used blood. The receptors derive from a male donor with vitiligo.

This chain connects TRBV5-1 to TRBJ2-7; D is undetermined. Trimming removed 1 base at V and 0 bases at J, with 8 bases between. The CDR3 loop spans 14 amino acids. Germline loops: CDR1 SGHRS, CDR2 YFSETQ. CDR3 DNA sequence: TGCGCCAGCAGCTTGCCTTCTAGCTCCTACGAGCAGTACTTC. Its translation: CASSLPSSSYEQYF.

Judged by abundance, this clone is medium-sized (0.01 to 0.1%). The CDR3 DNA reads TGTGCCAGCATCACGACCCCCGGGCCCGGAGGTAATTCACCCCTCCACTTT. It yields the protein CASITTPGPGGNSPLHF. The chain joins TRBV2 to TRBJ1-6; no definite D call. Trimming cost V 7 bases and J 6 bases, with 22 bases left between them. CDR1 and CDR2 (germline): SNHLY, FYNNEI. The CDR3 is 17 amino acids.

The genes are TRBV19 and TRBJ2-7; 8 nucleotides agree with TRBD2. This CDR3 comprises 13 residues. J lost 3 bases, V lost 5 bases, and 3 bases had no gene match. Germline values: CDR1 LNHDA, CDR2 SQIVND (reference sequence). The CDR3: CASSLLADYEQYF. The CDR3 DNA reads TGTGCCAGTAGTTTACTAGCGGACTACGAGCAGTACTTC.

The genes are TRBV5-1 and TRBJ2-1; 11 positions agree with TRBD2. V shed 4 bases and J 8 bases; nucleotides not matched to a gene: 8. This CDR3 has 15 amino acids. Germline-derived CDR1 and CDR2 are SGHRS and YFSETQ. The CDR3 nucleotides are TGCGCCAGCAGCCCTTTAGCGGGGGGGCCCGATGAGCAGTTCTTC. This sequence encodes CASSPLAGGPDEQFF. Filled out from reference TRBV5-1 and TRBJ2-1, the complete variable domain reads KAGVTQTPRYLIKTRGQQVTLSCSPISGHRSVSWYQQTPGQGLQFLFEYFSETQRNKGNFPGRFSGRQFSNSRSEMNVSTLELGDSALYLCASSPLAGGPDEQFFGPGTRLTVL.

The chain combines TRBV5-4 with TRBJ1-3, with D perhaps TRBD1 (5 bases). The germline V gene encodes CDR1 SGHNT and CDR2 YYREEE (reference sequence). Deletions cut 0 bases from V and 9 bases from J, with 13 bases between. The length of the CDR3 is 14 residues. The DNA for the CDR3 is TGTGCCAGCAGCTTGGGACAGAGGTCGGGCACCATATATTTT. This gives the protein CASSLGQRSGTIYF.

J is TRBJ1-3 and V is TRBV5-1; no firm D call. Germline lookup yields CDR1 SGHRS and CDR2 YFSETQ. The CDR3 sequence is 14 residues long. Between the trimmed V and J ends, which lost 2 bases and 0 bases, there was a span of 6 bases. As DNA, the CDR3 is TGCGCCAGCAGCTTCGGGGTCTCTGGAAACACCATATATTTT. Its protein is CASSFGVSGNTIYF.

The chain is built from TRBV6-5 and TRBJ1-2, with unresolved D. Trimming took 4 bases from V and 3 from J, leaving 15 bases between them. The CDR3 runs 15 residues. Germline CDR1 and CDR2: MNHEY and SVGAGI. The CDR3 coding sequence is TGTGCCAGCAGTTCCTTAATTGACGGGTACTATGGCTACACCTTC. It yields the protein CASSSLIDGYYGYTF.

This chain uses TRBV2 with TRBJ1-2; tentative D call: TRBD1 (5 bases). CDR3 length: 11 amino acids. Per the germline V gene, CDR1 is SNHLY and CDR2 is FYNNEI. Deletions cut 8 bases from V and 8 bases from J, with 12 bases between. The CDR3 is CASLGGEGYTF. As DNA, the CDR3 is TGTGCCAGCCTGGGGGGGGAAGGCTACACCTTC.